Shown below are 31 T cell receptor beta chains from a single sample sequenced in a study of T cell responses to AZD1222 COVID-19 vaccine. The table came from immunoSEQ multiplex PCR; TCRdb's copy has only in-frame clones and leaves some out. The sample lists around 160,000 clones, 92% seen once, with 1.3% in the top ten. The sequencing here drew on peripheral blood, taken 28 days after the second AZD1222 dose. The receptors were sampled from an adult who received the AZD1222 COVID-19 vaccine.

This chain uses TRBV19 with TRBJ1-1; D may be TRBD1 (6 bases). Germline CDR1 and CDR2: LNHDA and SQIVND (reference sequence). This CDR3 has 18 amino acids. Trimming took off 6 bases at V and 0 bases at J, with 23 bases between the two ends. CDR3 residues: CASRPMWTWGAMNTEAFF. The CDR3 DNA follows: TGTGCCAGTAGGCCAATGTGGACCTGGGGGGCTATGAACACTGAAGCTTTCTTT.

The chain uses TRBV5-1 and TRBJ1-1, with 7 positions matching TRBD1. V lost 2 bases and J lost 5; bases outside the gene matches: 3. CDR1 is SGHRS and CDR2 is YFSETQ in the germline V gene. The CDR3 sequence is 13 residues long. CDR3 DNA sequence: TGCGCCAGCAGCTTACAGACAGGGACTGAAGCTTTCTTT. Amino acids: CASSLQTGTEAFF.

V and J are TRBV28 and TRBJ2-2; TRBD1 matches 10 bases. From germline, CDR1 is MDHEN and CDR2 SYDVKM. CDR3 length equals 14 residues. V lost 6 bases, J lost 6 bases, and 4 bases stayed unmatched. Here the CDR3 reads CASRGQGFPGELFF. CDR3 DNA sequence: TGTGCCAGCAGGGGACAGGGGTTTCCCGGGGAGCTGTTTTTT. Full variable domain (outside the CDR3, taken from reference TRBV28 and TRBJ2-2): DVKVTQSSRYLVKRTGEKVFLECVQDMDHENMFWYRQDPGLGLRLIYFSYDVKMKEKGDIPEGYSVSREKKERFSLILESASTNQTSMYLCASRGQGFPGELFFGEGSRLTVL.

The CDR3 region is CASSLRSAYSYEQYF. The CDR3 DNA reads TGTGCCAGCAGCTTGAGGTCAGCCTACTCCTACGAGCAGTACTTC. The chain has TRBV5-4 and TRBJ2-7; D uncertain. This CDR3 comprises 15 residues. Germline assignment: CDR1 SGHNT and CDR2 YYREEE (reference sequence). Between the trimmed V and J ends, which lost 1 base and 0 bases, there was a span of 11 bases.

This sequence joins TRBV5-8 and TRBJ1-2; D possibly corresponds to TRBD1 (6 bases). This CDR3 region has 15 residues. Trimming took 4 bases from V and 4 from J, leaving 17 bases between them. Per the germline V gene, CDR1 is SGHTS and CDR2 is YDEGEE. CDR3 sequence: CASSPIGGQGYGYTF. The CDR3 DNA is TGTGCCAGCAGCCCCATTGGGGGGCAGGGCTATGGCTACACCTTC.

In this sample, this clone turned up a few times. The chain is built from TRBV2 and TRBJ1-2, with D possibly being TRBD1 (6 bases). Between the trimmed V and J ends, which lost 7 bases and 8 bases, there was a span of 23 bases. The CDR3 covers 15 residues. Germline-derived CDR1 and CDR2 are SNHLY and FYNNEI. CDR3 in amino acids: CASTPLTTGLGGYTF. CDR3 DNA sequence: TGTGCCAGCACCCCGCTGACGACAGGTCTAGGAGGCTACACCTTC. Variable domain in full (rest from reference TRBV2 and TRBJ1-2): EPEVTQTPSHQVTQMGQEVILRCVPISNHLYFYWYRQILGQKVEFLVSFYNNEISEKSEIFDDQFSVERPDGSNFTLKIRSTKLEDSAMYFCASTPLTTGLGGYTFGSGTRLTVV.

The chain joins TRBV2 to TRBJ2-1; TRBD2 matches at 9 bases. Germline V lookup: CDR1 SNHLY, CDR2 FYNNEI. V lost 8 bases, J lost 3 bases, and 11 bases stayed unmatched. This CDR3 contains 16 residues. The CDR3 loop is CASREGLASIYNEQFF. The CDR3 nucleotides read TGTGCCAGCCGAGAGGGACTAGCCAGTATCTACAATGAGCAGTTCTTC.

This chain uses TRBV6-6 with TRBJ2-1; D ambiguous. CDR3 length equals 11 residues. The ends were cut back, 10 bases at V and 9 bases at J, with 13 bases in the middle. Germline V gene sequence: CDR1 MNHNY, CDR2 SVGAGI (reference sequence). The chain's CDR3 is CATILAAEQFF. The CDR3 nucleotides read TGTGCCACCATCTTAGCAGCTGAGCAGTTCTTC.

The chain is built from TRBV28 and TRBJ1-1; no firm D call. The V and J ends lost 2 bases and 3 bases respectively, with 7 bases between them. This CDR3 region has 13 residues. Germline-derived CDR1 and CDR2 are MDHEN and SYDVKM. The CDR3 sequence: CASSLMADTEAFF. CDR3 nucleotide sequence: TGTGCCAGCAGTTTAATGGCAGACACTGAAGCTTTCTTT.

The J gene is TRBJ2-7, the V gene TRBV7-2; no firm D call. Germline values: CDR1 SGHTA, CDR2 FQGNSA. The CDR3 runs 15 residues. V was trimmed by 5 bases and J by 1 base, leaving 15 bases between them. CDR3 in DNA: TGTGCCAGCAGCCCCCGAACGGGCAGGTCCTACGAGCAGTACTTC. Amino acid sequence: CASSPRTGRSYEQYF.

The chain recombines TRBV2 with TRBJ1-2; TRBD1 is a possible D gene (6 bases). Germline-derived CDR1 and CDR2 are SNHLY and FYNNEI. Trimming took 5 bases from V and 5 from J, leaving 15 bases between them. The CDR3 runs 14 residues. DNA for the CDR3: TGTGCCAGCAGTTTACAGGGAAACTTTTATGGCTACACCTTC. Translation: CASSLQGNFYGYTF.

This chain links TRBV3-1 (or the pseudogene TRBV3-2) with TRBJ1-2, with 10 bases matching TRBD1. Germline V lookup: CDR1 LGHDT, CDR2 YNNKEL (reference sequence). This CDR3 contains 13 residues. J gave up 6 bases and V 5 bases, and 3 bases lay outside the gene matches. CDR3 nucleotide sequence: TGTGCCAGCAGCGAGGGACAGGGGAATGGCTACACCTTC. Its protein product is CASSEGQGNGYTF.

V and J are TRBV4-3 and TRBJ1-2; D may be TRBD1 (5 bases). The CDR3 consists of 15 residues. CDR1 is LGHNA, CDR2 YSLEER, per germline. The ends were cut back, 3 bases at V and 1 base at J, with 12 bases in the middle. The CDR3 DNA reads TGCGCCAGCAGCCAGACCTCGGGACTTAACTATGGCTACACCTTC. Its protein product is CASSQTSGLNYGYTF.

A note on this clone: The sample carries other DNA sequences with the same CDR3. The rearrangement uses TRBV6-5 and TRBJ1-2; 9 bases line up with TRBD1. V lost 5 bases and J lost 4; bases outside the gene matches: 5. Germline V gene data show CDR1 as MNHEY and CDR2 as SVGAGI. The CDR3 extends over 14 amino acids. In DNA form, the CDR3 reads TGTGCCAGCAGTACAGGGGGCGCTGGCTATGGCTACACCTTC. Protein: CASSTGGAGYGYTF.

This rearrangement joins TRBV10-2 to TRBJ1-1; D call uncertain. The germline V gene encodes CDR1 WSHSY and CDR2 SAAADI. CDR3 length equals 13 residues. V shed 10 bases and J shed 6 bases, with 18 bases lying between them. CDR3 protein: CATRLTENPEAFF. The CDR3 nucleotides are TGCGCCACCCGTCTAACAGAAAATCCTGAAGCTTTCTTT.

The gene calls are TRBV10-3 and TRBJ2-1, with 11 positions matching TRBD2. There are 18 residues in the CDR3. Trimming at V came to 6 bases and at J to 8 bases, leaving 18 bases not matched to a gene. Per germline, CDR1 ENHRY and CDR2 SYGVKD. CDR3: CAISLGTSGRGLGDEQFF. Here the CDR3 DNA reads TGTGCCATCAGCCTAGGGACTAGCGGAAGGGGCCTTGGCGATGAGCAGTTCTTC.

The chain uses TRBV20-1 and TRBJ1-3; D gene unclear. The CDR3 contains 13 residues. Per the germline V gene, CDR1 is DFQATT and CDR2 is SNEGSKA (reference sequence). Trimming removed 3 bases at V and 2 bases at J, with 8 bases between. The CDR3 DNA is TGCAGTGCTAGTGTTGGGGCTGGAAACACCATATATTTT. This gives the protein CSASVGAGNTIYF.

V is TRBV30 and J is TRBJ1-6; 7 bases match TRBD1. The CDR3 covers 13 residues. The germline V gene encodes CDR1 GTSNPN and CDR2 SVGIG (reference sequence). J lost 11 bases, V lost 0 bases, and 4 bases had no gene match. The CDR3 DNA follows: TGTGCCTGGAGTGTTTCGACAGGGACACCCCTCCACTTT. Its translation is CAWSVSTGTPLHF.

This rearrangement joins TRBV4-3 to TRBJ1-4; no definite D call. Germline lookup yields CDR1 LGHNA and CDR2 YSLEER. Trimming removed 1 base from V and 5 bases from J, with 5 bases in between. CDR3 length equals 13 residues. CDR3 protein: CASSQARNEKLFF. The CDR3 region has the DNA TGCGCCAGCAGCCAAGCTCGGAATGAAAAACTGTTTTTT.

The rearrangement joins TRBV19 to TRBJ2-7; 7 bases align to TRBD2. Per the germline V gene, CDR1 is LNHDA and CDR2 is SQIVND (reference sequence). The CDR3 loop spans 13 amino acids. J was trimmed by 5 bases and V by 3 bases; bases with no gene match: 4. CDR3 nucleotide sequence: TGTGCCAGTAGTATTCTGGCGGGGGACGAGCAGTACTTC. Its translation is CASSILAGDEQYF.

J is TRBJ2-5 and V is TRBV25-1; 12 positions match TRBD2. Trimming removed 5 bases from V and 4 bases from J; junction bases left unmatched: 11. In germline, CDR1 is MGHDK, CDR2 SYGVNS. This CDR3 has 17 amino acids. In nucleotides, the CDR3 is TGTGCCAGCAGTTCGTTGATCCCGGGACTAGCGGGAGAGACCCAGTACTTC. This encodes CASSSLIPGLAGETQYF. Variable domain in full (rest from reference TRBV25-1 and TRBJ2-5): EADIYQTPRYLVIGTGKKITLECSQTMGHDKMYWYQQDPGMELHLIHYSYGVNSTEKGDLSSESTVSRIRTEHFPLTLESARPSHTSQYLCASSSLIPGLAGETQYFGPGTRLLVL.

The chain uses TRBV2 and TRBJ1-5; 8 bases fit TRBD1. The V gene's germline CDR1 is SNHLY and CDR2 FYNNEI. J gave up 3 bases and V 3 bases, and 10 bases lay outside the gene matches. The CDR3 runs to 17 residues. CDR3 nucleotide sequence: TGTGCCAGCAGTGACGCAGGGGGCGTATTGAACAATCAGCCCCAGCATTTT. It encodes CASSDAGGVLNNQPQHF.

This clone came up once. CDR3 DNA: TGCGCCAGCAGCCACTTAGCGGGGTACTCCTACAATGAGCAGTTCTTC. Residues: CASSHLAGYSYNEQFF. J is TRBJ2-1 and V is TRBV4-1; 8 bases fit TRBD2. Germline loops: CDR1 MGHRA, CDR2 YSYEKL. The V gene end was trimmed by 3 bases and the J gene end by 0 bases; junction bases not matched to a gene: 4. This CDR3 contains 16 residues.

The chain joins TRBV28 to TRBJ1-1; TRBD1 agrees at 8 bases. The germline V gene encodes CDR1 MDHEN and CDR2 SYDVKM. There are 13 residues in the CDR3. V shed 4 bases and J 6 bases; nucleotides not matched to a gene: 4. CDR3 nucleotide sequence: TGTGCCAGCAGTTCCGGACAGGGCTCTGAAGCTTTCTTT. Translation: CASSSGQGSEAFF.

V usage is TRBV15 and J usage is TRBJ2-7, with 8 nucleotides matching TRBD2. Germline loops: CDR1 LNHNV, CDR2 YYDKDF (reference sequence). The trim removed 6 bases at V and 1 base at J, leaving 8 bases unmatched. CDR3 length: 15 amino acids. The CDR3 DNA sequence: TGTGCCACCAGTATAATATCGGGGGGGTCCTACGAGCAGTACTTC. Amino acid sequence: CATSIISGGSYEQYF.

Here the CDR3 reads CATSRVSDWMRGHGYTF. CDR3 DNA sequence: TGTGCCACCAGCAGAGTTAGCGATTGGATGAGGGGCCATGGCTACACCTTC. This chain connects TRBV15 to TRBJ1-2, with D possibly TRBD1 on 5 matching bases. The CDR3 runs 17 residues. Trimming removed 1 base at V and 6 bases at J, with 21 bases between. The germline gives CDR1 LNHNV, CDR2 YYDKDF (reference sequence).

This chain connects TRBV5-5 to TRBJ1-1; D not resolved. The germline CDR1 and CDR2 sequences are SGHKS and YYEKEE (reference sequence). Trimming removed 3 bases at V and 3 bases at J, with 9 bases between. This CDR3 is 13 amino acids long. CDR3 region: CASSSRPHTEAFF. In nucleotides, the CDR3 is TGTGCCAGCAGCTCCCGTCCCCACACTGAAGCTTTCTTT.

Only one count was recorded for this clone. The gene calls are TRBV6-5 and TRBJ1-2; TRBD1 aligns across 7 bases. Per the germline V gene, CDR1 is MNHEY and CDR2 is SVGAGI. The CDR3 is 13 amino acids. The V gene end was trimmed by 2 bases and the J gene end by 8 bases; junction bases not matched to a gene: 5. Here the CDR3 reads CASSYLDREGYTF. CDR3 nucleotides: TGTGCCAGCAGTTACCTAGACAGGGAAGGCTACACCTTC.

Relative to its sample, this clone is medium-sized. This rearrangement joins TRBV6-1 to TRBJ2-3, with 12 bases aligning to TRBD2. The V segment lost 2 bases and the J segment 4 bases; nucleotides outside the gene matches: 1. The V gene's germline CDR1 is MNHNS and CDR2 SASEGT. The length of the CDR3 is 15 residues. CDR3 coding DNA: TGTGCCAGCAGTGAACTAGCGGGGGGGCCAGATACGCAGTATTTT. It encodes CASSELAGGPDTQYF.

This clone came up a few times. The J gene is TRBJ2-2, the V gene TRBV6-2 or TRBV6-3; D possibly corresponds to TRBD2 (6 bases). Germline V gene data show CDR1 as MNHEY and CDR2 as SVGEGT. V was cut by 0 bases and J by 4 bases, with 12 bases left in between. This CDR3 comprises 16 residues. CDR3 nucleotides: TGTGCCAGCAGTTACTCCCCCTCGGGACTCACCGGGGAGCTGTTTTTT. Protein: CASSYSPSGLTGELFF.

CDR3: CASSVGRLGEQFF. DNA of the CDR3: TGTGCCAGCAGCGTAGGGCGACTTGGGGAGCAGTTCTTC. The chain employs TRBV9 and TRBJ2-1; D is unclear. There are 13 residues in the CDR3. Germline V lookup: CDR1 SGDLS, CDR2 YYNGEE. V was clipped by 0 bases and J by 10 bases, with 11 bases between them.